Included here is one TCR beta chain sequence, with context. Its target is unknown. This sample was taken from a study of blood T cells in healthy people across ages. PCR was performed a second time for 7 to 11 cycles using a sample-barcoded 5' primer and a J-beta primer mix. Each CDR3 protein gets one entry after TCRdb re-called the 5' RACE reads with MiXCR. The sample lists 1.2 million to 1.5 million distinct CDR3 sequences, 59% occurring once. V gave up 6 bases and J gave up 7 bases; unmatched junction bases: 13. The CDR3 spans 15 residues. Overall study findings and caveats: What prevented conclusive comparison of naive and antigen-experienced cells was that PBMCs were unsorted. Aged donors had fewer naive CD4+ cells and lower diversity than long-lived donors. Possibly, changes in expanded clonotypes were confounded because donor CMV status was unknown.

Isolation per sample recovered at least 7 million PBMCs. This receptor was taken from a young man in good health. Sequences were obtained from blood. This chain uses TRBV12-3 or TRBV12-4 with TRBJ1-2; 8 bases agree with TRBD1. The CDR3 loop is CASSHGGRGLSGYTF. Written as DNA, the CDR3 is TGTGCCAGCAGCCACGGAGGCAGGGGGCTGAGTGGCTACACCTTC.